This T cell receptor (beta chain) was observed in a study of memory CD4+ T cells and cytomegalovirus serostatus. Across the whole study: Healthy Belgian adult donors included nine or ten CMV-positive and about two dozen CMV-negative people.

J lost 9 bases, V lost 0 bases, and 6 bases had no gene match. Germline loops: CDR1 SGHDT, CDR2 YYEEEE. CDR3 size: 15 residues. Using immunoSEQ multiplex PCR, the repertoire was profiled, and TCRdb retains in-frame clones only, with some absent. The data show about 80,000 clones, approximately 80% seen once. Single viable CD3+CD4+CD8-CD45RO+ cells were sorted as the memory CD4+ T cells. The sequence came from an adult in good health and CMV-seronegative. The gene calls are TRBV5-6 and TRBJ1-6; TRBD1 agrees at 7 bases. The sequenced sample consisted of memory CD4+ T cells from blood. CDR3 sequence (DNA): TGTGCCAGCAGCTTGGAGACAGGGTCGAGTTCACCCCTCCACTTT. Its protein is CASSLETGSSSPLHF.